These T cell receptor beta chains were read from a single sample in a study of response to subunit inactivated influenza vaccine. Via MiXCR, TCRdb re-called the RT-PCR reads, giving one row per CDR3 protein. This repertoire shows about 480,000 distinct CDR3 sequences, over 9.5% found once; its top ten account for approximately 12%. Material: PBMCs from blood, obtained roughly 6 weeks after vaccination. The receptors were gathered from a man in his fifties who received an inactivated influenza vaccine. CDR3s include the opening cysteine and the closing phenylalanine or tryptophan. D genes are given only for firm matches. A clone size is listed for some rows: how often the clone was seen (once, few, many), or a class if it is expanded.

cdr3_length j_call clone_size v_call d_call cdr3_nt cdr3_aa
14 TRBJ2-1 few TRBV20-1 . TGCAGTGCTAGAGCTAGTAATCAATACAATGAGCAGTTCTTC CSARASNQYNEQFF
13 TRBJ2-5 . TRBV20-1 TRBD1 TGCAGTGCTAGTACAGGGGTGTCGGAGACCCAGTACTTC CSASTGVSETQYF
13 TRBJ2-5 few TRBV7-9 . TGTGCCAGCAGCTCTTCAGGGGAAGAGACCCAGTACTTC CASSSSGEETQYF
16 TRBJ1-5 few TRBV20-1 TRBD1 TGCAGTGCCGCGGACAGGAGCCTTTATAGCAATCAGCCCCAGCATTTT CSAADRSLYSNQPQHF
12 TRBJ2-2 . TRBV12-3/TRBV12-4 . TGTGCCAGCAGTTCCCGTGAAGGGGAGCTGTTTTTT CASSSREGELFF
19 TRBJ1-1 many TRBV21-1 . TGTGCCAGCAGCAAAGCCCCCGGAAAGACAGGGGGCGCGTGCACTGAAGCTTTCTTT CASSKAPGKTGGACTEAFF
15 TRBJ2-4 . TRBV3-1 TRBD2 TGTGCCAGCAGCCCCACGGGACTAGTTTATGGCATTCAGTACTTC CASSPTGLVYGIQYF
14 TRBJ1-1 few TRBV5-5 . TGTGCCAGCAGTACGAGGGAGATGAACACTGAAGCTTTCTTT CASSTREMNTEAFF
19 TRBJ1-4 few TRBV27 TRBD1 TGTGCCAGCAGTAGACTGTATGGGACAGGGGGATCGACTAATGAAAAACTGTTTTTT CASSRLYGTGGSTNEKLFF
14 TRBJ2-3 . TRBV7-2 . TGTGCCAGCAGCTTAACCGTCTTAACAGATACGCAGTATTTT CASSLTVLTDTQYF
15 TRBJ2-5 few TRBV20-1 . TGCAGTGCTCACATGGGGGGCAGGGGCCAAGAGACCCAGTACTTC CSAHMGGRGQETQYF
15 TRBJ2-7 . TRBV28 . TGTGCCAGAAGTTTAGAGGCAGGCCTTTCCTACGAGCAGTACTTC CARSLEAGLSYEQYF
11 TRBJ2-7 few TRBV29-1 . TGCAGCGTTGGTAGCGGCTACGAGCAGTACTTC CSVGSGYEQYF
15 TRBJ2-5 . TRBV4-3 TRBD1 TGCGCCAGCAGCCGCTGGACAGGGGGAGAAGAGACCCAGTACTTC CASSRWTGGEETQYF
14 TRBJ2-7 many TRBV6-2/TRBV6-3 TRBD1 TGTGCCAGCAGGATGGACAGGGTACAGTACGAGCAGTACTTC CASRMDRVQYEQYF
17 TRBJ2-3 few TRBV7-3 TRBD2 TGTGCCAGCAGCTTAAGTCGTAGCGGGAAAGGAAGCGGTACGCAGTATTTT CASSLSRSGKGSGTQYF
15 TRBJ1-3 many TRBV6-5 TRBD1 TGTGCCAGCAGTCACGACAGGGTCTCTGGAAACACCATATATTTT CASSHDRVSGNTIYF
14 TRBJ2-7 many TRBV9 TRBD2 TGTGCCAGCAGCCCTCAGTCCGGGAGGTACGAGCAGTACTTC CASSPQSGRYEQYF
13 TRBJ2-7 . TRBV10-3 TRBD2 TGTGCCATCAGTGAGTCGTTAGCGGGGGAGCAGTACTTC CAISESLAGEQYF
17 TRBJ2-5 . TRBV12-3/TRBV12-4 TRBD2 TGTGCCAGCAGTTTAGGGACTAGCGGGACAGTACGCGAGACCCAGTACTTC CASSLGTSGTVRETQYF
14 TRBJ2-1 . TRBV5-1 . TGCGCCAGCAGCGCTGACGGGAAGGGAGGAAAGCAGCTCTTC CASSADGKGGKQLF
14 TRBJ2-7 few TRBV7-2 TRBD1 TGTGCCAGCAGCTTGAAGATGACAGGGTACGAGCAGTACTTC CASSLKMTGYEQYF
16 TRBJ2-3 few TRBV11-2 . TGTGCCAGCAGCTTAGGATGGCAGGGAGTGGTGGATACGCAGTATTTT CASSLGWQGVVDTQYF
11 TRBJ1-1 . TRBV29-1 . TGCAGCGGGGCAGGGATGACTGAAGCTTTCTTT CSGAGMTEAFF
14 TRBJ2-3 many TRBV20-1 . TGCAGTGCTAGGGGGGTCGGGGGCACAGATACGCAGTATTTT CSARGVGGTDTQYF
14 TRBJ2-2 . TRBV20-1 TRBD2 TGCAGTGCAAGGGCTAGCGGAAGCACCGGGGAGCTGTTTTTT CSARASGSTGELFF
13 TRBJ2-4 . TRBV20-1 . TGCAGTGCTAGCGGGATTGCCAAAAACATTCAGTACTTC CSASGIAKNIQYF
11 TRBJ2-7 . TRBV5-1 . TGCGCCAGCAGCACCGGCAGCGAGCAGTACTTC CASSTGSEQYF
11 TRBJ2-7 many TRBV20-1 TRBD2 TGCAGAGGGACTAGCGACTACGAGCAGTACTTC CRGTSDYEQYF
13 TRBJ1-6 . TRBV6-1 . TGTGCCAGCAGTGAAGTGACACATTCACCCCTCCACTTT CASSEVTHSPLHF
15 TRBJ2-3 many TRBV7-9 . TGTGCCAGCAGCGGGTTTGAAAGGGGCACAGATACGCAGTATTTT CASSGFERGTDTQYF
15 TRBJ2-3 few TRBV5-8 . TGTGCCAGCAGCCCAATTGGGGGGTCCACAGATACGCAGTATTTT CASSPIGGSTDTQYF
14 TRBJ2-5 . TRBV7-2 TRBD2 TGTGCCAGCAGCCGGACTAGCGACAAAGAGACCCAGTACTTC CASSRTSDKETQYF
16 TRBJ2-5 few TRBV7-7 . TGTGCTAGCAGCTTGAGAGCCAGGGGTTCGGGGGAGACCCAGTACTTC CASSLRARGSGETQYF
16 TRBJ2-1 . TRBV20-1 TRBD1 TGCAGTGCTAGAGATCTCGACAGGGGGGCCTACAATGAGCAGTTCTTC CSARDLDRGAYNEQFF
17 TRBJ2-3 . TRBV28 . TGTGCCAGCAGTCGTCCCGGGACCCGGGCGGACACAGATACGCAGTATTTT CASSRPGTRADTDTQYF
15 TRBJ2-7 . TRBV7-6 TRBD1 TGTGCCAGCAGCTTAGGGACAGGGCTTCTCTCCGAGCAGTACTTC CASSLGTGLLSEQYF
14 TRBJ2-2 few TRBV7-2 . TGTGCCAGCAGCTTAGCGATTGGTTCCGGGGAGCTGTTTTTT CASSLAIGSGELFF
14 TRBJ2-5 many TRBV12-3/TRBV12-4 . TGTGCCAGCAGTTTAGTCAGGGTAGGGGAGACCCAGTACTTC CASSLVRVGETQYF
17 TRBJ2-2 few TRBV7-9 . TGTGCCAGCAGCTTACTCGGGGGCGCGATTGATAGCGGGGAGCTGTTTTTT CASSLLGGAIDSGELFF
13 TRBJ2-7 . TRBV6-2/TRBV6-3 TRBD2 TGTGCCAGCAGGGGACTAGCGGGGCTCGAGCAGTACTTC CASRGLAGLEQYF
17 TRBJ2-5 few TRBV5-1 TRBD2 TGCGCCAGCAGCTTGTCGGGAACTAGCGGTGGGAGGGAGACCCAGTACTTC CASSLSGTSGGRETQYF
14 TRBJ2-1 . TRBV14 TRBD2 TGTGCCAGCAGGGCAGCGGGAGGGTACAATGAGCAGTTCTTC CASRAAGGYNEQFF
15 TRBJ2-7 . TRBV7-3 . TGTGCCAGCAGCCTGGCGGCAGGCCCTACCTACGAGCAGTACTTC CASSLAAGPTYEQYF
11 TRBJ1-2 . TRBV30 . TGTGCCTGGACTGGGATGTGGGGCTACACCTTC CAWTGMWGYTF
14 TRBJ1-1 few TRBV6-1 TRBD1 TGTGCCAGCACCCTGAACAGGGGGCTGTCTGAAGCTTTCTTT CASTLNRGLSEAFF
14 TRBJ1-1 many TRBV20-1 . TGCAGTGCTAGAGTCCCAGGACTGTACACTGAAGCTTTCTTT CSARVPGLYTEAFF
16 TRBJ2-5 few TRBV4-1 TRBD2 TGCGCCAGCAGCCAAGGGAGCGGGGCGAGAGCAGAGACCCAGTACTTC CASSQGSGARAETQYF
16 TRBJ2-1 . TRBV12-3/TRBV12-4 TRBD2 TGTGCCAGCAGTCCAATAAGCGGGAGGGATTACAATGAGCAGTTCTTC CASSPISGRDYNEQFF
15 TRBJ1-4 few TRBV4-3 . TGCGCCAGCACCCCTGAGCATGCAACTAATGAAAAACTGTTTTTT CASTPEHATNEKLFF
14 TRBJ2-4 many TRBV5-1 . TGCGCCAGCAGCCTTGAGATAGCCAAAAACATTCAGTACTTC CASSLEIAKNIQYF
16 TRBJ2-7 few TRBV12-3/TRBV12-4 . TGTGCCAGCAGTCCCCGGAGGAATGGGGGAACCTACGAGCAGTACTTC CASSPRRNGGTYEQYF
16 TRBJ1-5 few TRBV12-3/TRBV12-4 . TGTGCCAGCAGCCTCGGACAGTACGATAGCAATCAGCCCCAGCATTTT CASSLGQYDSNQPQHF
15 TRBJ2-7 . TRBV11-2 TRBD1 TGTGCCAGCAGCTTATTAAGCGGACAGGCCTACGAGCAGTACTTC CASSLLSGQAYEQYF
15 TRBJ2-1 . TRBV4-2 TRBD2 TGTGCCAGCAGCCCCGAGCTAGCGGGACAGTCTGAGCAGTTCTTC CASSPELAGQSEQFF
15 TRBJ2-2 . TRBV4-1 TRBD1 TGCGCCAGCAGACCCGACAGGGGGGGGACCGGGGAGCTGTTTTTT CASRPDRGGTGELFF
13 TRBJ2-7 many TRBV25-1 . TGTGCCAGCAGCAGGGGCTCCTTGTACGAGCAGTACTTC CASSRGSLYEQYF